This T cell receptor (beta chain) was identified in a study of blood T cell repertoires in COVID-19. Study summary: Researchers got acute and convalescent COVID-19 samples from the United States, Italy and Spain.

V was pared by 6 bases and J by 11 bases, with 16 bases between. This CDR3 has 12 amino acids. Clones were sequenced by immunoSEQ multiplex PCR, and TCRdb holds only the in-frame ones, with some missing. The sample consists of 100,000 to 150,000 clones, about four fifths of them appearing once. Sequenced material: peripheral blood. The rearrangement joins TRBV12-3 or TRBV12-4 to TRBJ1-1; D gene unclear. The source is a human donor in a cohort sampled during active COVID-19. The CDR3 DNA sequence: TGTGCCAGCAGCCGCGGAGTGGGTCCGGCTTTCTTT. It encodes CASSRGVGPAFF.